Shown below are 20 T cell receptor beta chains from a single sample sequenced in a study of control samples from healthy donors and cancer patients. TCRdb keeps only in-frame clones here, not all; method: immunoSEQ multiplex PCR. There are about 130,000 clones in the sample; about nine tenths occur only once, and just over 7.5% lies in the top ten. The sample consisted of PBMCs. These receptors all come from a man aged 45-65 years with head and neck cancer.

The gene calls are TRBV7-9 and TRBJ2-1; D is undetermined. V was cut by 0 bases and J by 9 bases, with 12 bases left in between. The CDR3 covers 14 residues. CDR1 and CDR2 from the germline V gene are SEHNR and FQNEAQ (reference sequence). This CDR3 reads CASSLAALGREQFF. CDR3 sequence (DNA): TGTGCCAGCAGCTTAGCGGCCCTCGGGCGTGAGCAGTTCTTC. Variable domain in full (rest from reference TRBV7-9 and TRBJ2-1): DTGVSQNPRHKITKRGQNVTFRCDPISEHNRLYWYRQTLGQGPEFLTYFQNEAQLEKSRLLSDRFSAERPKGSFSTLEIQRTEQGDSAMYLCASSLAALGREQFFGPGTRLTVL.

This clone showed up just a few times. The chain recombines TRBV6-5 with TRBJ2-1; 9 bases align to TRBD2. The germline gives CDR1 MNHEY, CDR2 SVGAGI. V trimming: 8 bases; J trimming: 9 bases; junction bases outside the gene matches: 5. CDR3 length equals 12 residues. The CDR3 coding sequence is TGTGCCAGCGGCGGGGGGGCCGGTGAGCAGTTCTTC. Translated, it gives CASGGGAGEQFF.

V usage is TRBV30 and J usage is TRBJ1-2, with a tentative D call TRBD1 (6 bases). The CDR3 sequence is 13 residues long. The V end lost 5 bases, the J end lost 2 bases, and 12 bases lay between the germline ends. Germline V gene lookup returns CDR1 GTSNPN and CDR2 SVGIG (reference sequence). CDR3 bases: TGTGCCTGGGTCAGGGGTGTCAACTATGGCTACACCTTC. This sequence encodes CAWVRGVNYGYTF.

The chain uses TRBV7-9 and TRBJ2-3, with D perhaps TRBD2 (6 bases). V was cut by 0 bases and J by 7 bases, with 14 bases left in between. The CDR3 has 15 amino acids. Per the germline V gene, CDR1 is SEHNR and CDR2 is FQNEAQ (reference sequence). The CDR3 sequence is CASSLARREWNTQYF. CDR3 DNA: TGTGCCAGCAGCTTAGCCCGGAGGGAGTGGAATACGCAGTATTTT. Looking up the rest from reference TRBV7-9 and TRBJ2-3 gives the full variable domain: DTGVSQNPRHKITKRGQNVTFRCDPISEHNRLYWYRQTLGQGPEFLTYFQNEAQLEKSRLLSDRFSAERPKGSFSTLEIQRTEQGDSAMYLCASSLARREWNTQYFGPGTRLTVL.

This sequence joins TRBV5-4 and TRBJ2-3; D uncertain. The germline gives CDR1 SGHNT, CDR2 YYREEE (reference sequence). V lost 4 bases, J lost 1 base, and 13 bases lay in between. The CDR3 has 15 amino acids. Written as DNA, the CDR3 is TGTGCCAGCAGCGCCGGTTCGGGTGGCACAGATACGCAGTATTTT. Translating it yields CASSAGSGGTDTQYF.

This clone has a handful of counts. The rearrangement uses TRBV28 and TRBJ2-2, with TRBD1 matching over 7 bases. Germline V gene sequence: CDR1 MDHEN, CDR2 SYDVKM. The CDR3 runs 17 residues. Germline trimming cut 2 bases from V and 3 bases from J; bases unmatched to any gene: 9. CDR3 loop: CASSLQTGTGHTGELFF. CDR3 coding DNA: TGTGCCAGCAGTTTACAGACAGGGACGGGGCACACCGGGGAGCTGTTTTTT.

The V call is TRBV4-1, the J call TRBJ2-2; 7 bases line up with TRBD1. CDR3 length equals 18 residues. Germline trimming cut 0 bases from V and 0 bases from J; bases unmatched to any gene: 7. Per the germline V gene, CDR1 is MGHRA and CDR2 is YSYEKL. The CDR3 sequence is CASSQEGPGQSNTGELFF. As DNA, the CDR3 is TGCGCCAGCAGCCAAGAGGGGCCGGGACAGTCGAACACCGGGGAGCTGTTTTTT.

This clone was seen just once. The V and J genes are TRBV6-5 and TRBJ1-1; TRBD1 matches at 7 bases. The germline CDR1 and CDR2 sequences are MNHEY and SVGAGI. With V trimmed by 4 bases and J by 4 bases, 9 bases remained unmatched. CDR3 length: 15 amino acids. The CDR3 DNA follows: TGTGCCAGCAGTTCACAGGGGTTTATCGGCACTGAAGCTTTCTTT. As protein: CASSSQGFIGTEAFF.

V gene TRBV5-1 combines with J gene TRBJ2-6; 8 bases are a match to TRBD1. CDR1 SGHRS and CDR2 YFSETQ come from the germline V gene. Trimming cost V 4 bases and J 4 bases; bases outside gene matches: 10. The CDR3 totals 17 residues. The CDR3 DNA reads as TGCGCCAGCAGCGCCGGGACAGGCTCATCGGGGGCCAACGTCCTGACTTTC. It specifies CASSAGTGSSGANVLTF.

This clone was seen only a few times. The chain uses TRBV29-1 and TRBJ1-1, with 10 nucleotides matching TRBD1. V shed 0 bases, J shed 6 bases, and the junction held 4 bases outside the gene matches. Looked up from germline, CDR1 is SQVTM and CDR2 is ANQGSEA. The CDR3 totals 14 residues. The DNA of the CDR3 is TGCAGCGTTGAAGATCGGGGGACAGGGGCTGAAGCTTTCTTT. Protein product: CSVEDRGTGAEAFF.

The J gene is TRBJ1-2, the V gene TRBV5-8; possible D gene TRBD1, 6 bases. Trimming took off 5 bases at V and 7 bases at J, with 24 bases between the two ends. The CDR3 covers 16 residues. Germline V gene data show CDR1 as SGHTS and CDR2 as YDEGEE. Written as DNA, the CDR3 is TGTGCCAGCAGGAGGTTTCAGGGGCTCGCGCGAGGTGGCTACACCTTC. This gives the protein CASRRFQGLARGGYTF.

The chain links TRBV4-1 to TRBJ2-7; possibly TRBD2 for D (6 bases). Trimming removed 4 bases from V and 4 bases from J, with 14 bases in between. The CDR3 contains 14 residues. Germline CDR1 MGHRA, CDR2 YSYEKL. The CDR3 here is CASSLGDSSYEQYF. The CDR3 coding sequence is TGCGCCAGCAGCCTCGGGGACTCTTCTTACGAGCAGTACTTC.

The V gene is TRBV28, the J gene TRBJ2-1; 14 bases are a match to TRBD2. The J segment lost 8 bases and the V segment lost 6 bases, leaving 9 bases of the junction unmatched. The CDR3 spans 16 residues. Germline CDR1 is MDHEN and CDR2 is SYDVKM. CDR3 in DNA: TGTGCCAGCAGCGTATTGGGACTAGCGGGAGAATATGAGCAGTTCTTC. This gives the protein CASSVLGLAGEYEQFF.

The chain uses TRBV5-1 and TRBJ2-7, with 12 bases lining up with TRBD2. This CDR3 is 17 amino acids long. The V gene end was trimmed by 0 bases and the J gene end by 0 bases; junction bases not matched to a gene: 4. Germline V gene sequence: CDR1 SGHRS, CDR2 YFSETQ. The CDR3 loop reads CASSLDPTSGSSYEQYF. CDR3 nucleotides: TGCGCCAGCAGCTTGGACCCGACTAGCGGGAGCTCCTACGAGCAGTACTTC.

This CDR3 is CASSFLSSGRVDEQFF. DNA for the CDR3: TGTGCCAGCAGTTTCCTTTCTAGCGGGAGGGTGGATGAGCAGTTCTTC. The gene calls are TRBV28 and TRBJ2-1, with 12 bases aligning to TRBD2. This CDR3 region has 16 residues. CDR1 is MDHEN, CDR2 SYDVKM, per germline. The V and J ends lost 3 bases and 8 bases, in that order; junction bases with no gene match: 8.

The CDR3 region has the DNA TGCGCCAGCAGCCAAGTGTATTCCCAAGAGACCCAGTACTTC. It specifies CASSQVYSQETQYF. The chain couples TRBV4-1 to TRBJ2-5; D is unresolved. Per germline, CDR1 MGHRA and CDR2 YSYEKL. V was trimmed by 1 base and J by 1 base, leaving 7 bases between them. The CDR3 is made up of 14 amino acids.

The rearrangement links TRBV3-1 (or the pseudogene TRBV3-2) to TRBJ1-6; D remains unclear. The germline V gene encodes CDR1 LGHDT and CDR2 YNNKEL (reference sequence). V was pared by 8 bases and J by 7 bases, with 9 bases between. The CDR3 totals 12 residues. CDR3 amino acids: CASGPTNSPLHF. The DNA for the CDR3 is TGTGCCAGCGGGCCGACCAATTCACCCCTCCACTTT.

CDR3 coding DNA: TGTGCCAGCAGCCGCCTCGGGCGCGGGGGAAACACCGGGGAGCTGTTTTTT. Protein product: CASSRLGRGGNTGELFF. The J gene is TRBJ2-2, the V gene TRBV3-1 (or the pseudogene TRBV3-2), with 7 bases fitting TRBD2. Germline loops: CDR1 LGHDT, CDR2 YNNKEL (reference sequence). The V and J ends lost 4 bases and 2 bases, in that order; junction bases with no gene match: 10. The CDR3 totals 17 residues.

This clone was seen a handful of times. The V gene is TRBV6-5, the J gene TRBJ2-7, with D possibly matching TRBD2 (5 bases). CDR1 MNHEY and CDR2 SVGAGI come from the germline V gene. V shed 8 bases and J shed 2 bases, with 10 bases lying between them. The CDR3 covers 12 residues. The CDR3 region is CASGDYPYEQYF. The CDR3 region has the DNA TGTGCCAGCGGCGACTACCCCTACGAGCAGTACTTC.

The chain joins TRBV5-1 to TRBJ2-7; D gene ambiguous. The germline V gene has CDR1 SGHRS and CDR2 YFSETQ. V gave up 4 bases and J gave up 1 base, with 18 bases separating them. The CDR3 spans 16 residues. The CDR3 loop reads CASSLPGPGLSYEQYF. CDR3 in DNA: TGCGCCAGCAGCCTCCCGGGTCCTGGCCTTTCCTACGAGCAGTACTTC.